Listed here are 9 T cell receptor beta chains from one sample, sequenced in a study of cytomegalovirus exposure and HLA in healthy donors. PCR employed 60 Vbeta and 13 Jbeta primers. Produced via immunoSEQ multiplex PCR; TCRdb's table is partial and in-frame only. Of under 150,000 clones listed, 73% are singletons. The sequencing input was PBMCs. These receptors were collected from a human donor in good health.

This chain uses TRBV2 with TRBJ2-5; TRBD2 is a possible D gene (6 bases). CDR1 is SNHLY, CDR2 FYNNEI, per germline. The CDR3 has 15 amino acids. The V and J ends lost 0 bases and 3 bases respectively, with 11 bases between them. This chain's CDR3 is CASSEAPGVEETQYF. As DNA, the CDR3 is TGTGCCAGCAGTGAAGCGCCGGGGGTAGAAGAGACCCAGTACTTC.

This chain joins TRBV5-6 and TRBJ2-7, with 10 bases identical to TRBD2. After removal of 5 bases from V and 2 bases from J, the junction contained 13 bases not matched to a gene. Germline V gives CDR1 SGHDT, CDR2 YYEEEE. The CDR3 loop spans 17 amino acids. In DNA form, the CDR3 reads TGTGCCAGCAGTGGGGACAACTCGGGACTAGCGCCCTACGAGCAGTACTTC. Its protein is CASSGDNSGLAPYEQYF.

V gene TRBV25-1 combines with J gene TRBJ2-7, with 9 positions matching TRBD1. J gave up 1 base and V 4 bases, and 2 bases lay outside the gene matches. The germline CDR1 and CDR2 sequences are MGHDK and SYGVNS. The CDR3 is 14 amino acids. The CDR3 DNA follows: TGTGCCAGCAGTGCCGGGACAGGGTCCTACGAGCAGTACTTC. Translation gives CASSAGTGSYEQYF.

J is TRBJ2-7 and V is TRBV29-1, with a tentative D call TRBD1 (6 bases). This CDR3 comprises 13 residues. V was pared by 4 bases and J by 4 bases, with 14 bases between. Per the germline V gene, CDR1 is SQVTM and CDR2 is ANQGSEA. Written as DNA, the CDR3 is TGCAGCGTTGGTTTAGGGGGAATATACGAGCAGTACTTC. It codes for CSVGLGGIYEQYF.

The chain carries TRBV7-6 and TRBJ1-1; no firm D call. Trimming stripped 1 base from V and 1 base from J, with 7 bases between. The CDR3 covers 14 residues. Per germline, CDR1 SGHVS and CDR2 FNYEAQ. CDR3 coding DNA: TGTGCCAGCAGCTTAGTGGCAGGGAACACTGAAGCTTTCTTT. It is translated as CASSLVAGNTEAFF.

CDR3 coding DNA: TGTGCCAGCTCACCACCCGACAGCTACGGGTCACCCCTCCACTTT. It translates to CASSPPDSYGSPLHF. The V gene is TRBV18, the J gene TRBJ1-6; a possible D gene is TRBD1 (5 bases). V gave up 0 bases and J gave up 10 bases, with 13 bases separating them. CDR1 and CDR2 from the germline V gene are KGHSH and LQKENI. The CDR3 is 15 amino acids.

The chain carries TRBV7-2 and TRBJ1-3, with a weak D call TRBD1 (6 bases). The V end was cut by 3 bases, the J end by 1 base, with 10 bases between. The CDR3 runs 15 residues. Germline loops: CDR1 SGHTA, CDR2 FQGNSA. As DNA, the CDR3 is TGTGCCAGCAGCTTTGAGGGGGAGTCTGGAAACACCATATATTTT. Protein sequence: CASSFEGESGNTIYF.

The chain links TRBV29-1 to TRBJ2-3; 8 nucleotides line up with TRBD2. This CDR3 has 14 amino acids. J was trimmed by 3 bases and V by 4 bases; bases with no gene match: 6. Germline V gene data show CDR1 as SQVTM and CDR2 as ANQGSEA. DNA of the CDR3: TGCAGCGTTGTCACGGGGGGGTCGACAGATACGCAGTATTTT. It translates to CSVVTGGSTDTQYF.

As DNA, the CDR3 is TGCGCCAGCAGTCGAGGGGGTCGGGAGACCCAGTACTTC. This sequence encodes CASSRGGRETQYF. The rearrangement links TRBV5-1 to TRBJ2-5, with D possibly matching TRBD1 (6 bases). The CDR3 extends over 13 amino acids. CDR1 and CDR2 from the germline V gene are SGHRS and YFSETQ. V was trimmed by 5 bases and J by 5 bases, leaving 13 bases between them. The variable domain in full, completed from reference TRBV5-1 and TRBJ2-5, reads KAGVTQTPRYLIKTRGQQVTLSCSPISGHRSVSWYQQTPGQGLQFLFEYFSETQRNKGNFPGRFSGRQFSNSRSEMNVSTLELGDSALYLCASSRGGRETQYFGPGTRLLVL.